This T cell receptor (beta chain) is drawn from a study of CD8 T cells in ankylosing spondylitis. Points from the study as a whole: Some motif variants were previously reported in reactive arthritis synovial fluid and blood. According to the report, clones linked to the disease were significantly enriched in matched synovial fluid samples taken from ankylosing spondylitis patients. Disease-linked clones proved CD8+ and comparatively uncommon in peripheral blood.

This clonotype was picked up many times. What it binds is not known. TCR beta libraries were made by quantitative 5'-RACE with molecular barcodes. One entry per CDR3 protein results from TCRdb running MiXCR on the 5' RACE reads. The table records 200,000 to 300,000 distinct CDR3 sequences, roughly a tenth of them present only once. J was trimmed by 1 base and V by 3 bases; bases with no gene match: 3. CDR3 length equals 13 residues. Germline V gene data show CDR1 as GTSNPN and CDR2 as SVGIG (reference sequence). The sample comprised blood, either unsorted or a sorted T cell fraction (not recorded which). The TCR sequence derives from a male donor with ankylosing spondylitis or in good health (not recorded which). The rearrangement links TRBV30 to TRBJ2-7; 7 bases agree with TRBD1. DNA for the CDR3: TGTGCCTGGAGGACGGGACAGTCCTACGAGCAGTACTTC. It specifies CAWRTGQSYEQYF.